This TCR beta chain was obtained from a study of T-cell memory formation after mild COVID-19. This clonotype was seen a handful of times. The antigen remains undetermined. The V and J ends lost 2 bases and 0 bases, in that order; junction bases with no gene match: 4. Germline lookup yields CDR1 DFQATT and CDR2 SNEGSKA (reference sequence). This CDR3 region has 16 residues. TCRdb reanalysed the 5' RACE reads using MiXCR and keeps one entry per CDR3 protein. The data show over 500,000 distinct CDR3 sequences, roughly a sixth seen once. General observations from the study: Contracting CD8+ clones were enriched in EMRA, CD4+ mainly in CM and EM.

The sequence derives from an adult woman who had mild COVID-19 (a few samples of this study predate the infection). Cell type and time point are not known. Sample: PBMCs or a T cell subset sorted from them (not recorded which). The chain employs TRBV20-1 and TRBJ2-1; 10 bases are shared with TRBD2. CDR3 amino acids: CSARLASGSSYNEQFF. DNA of the CDR3: TGCAGTGCTAGACTGGCTAGCGGGAGCTCCTACAATGAGCAGTTCTTC.